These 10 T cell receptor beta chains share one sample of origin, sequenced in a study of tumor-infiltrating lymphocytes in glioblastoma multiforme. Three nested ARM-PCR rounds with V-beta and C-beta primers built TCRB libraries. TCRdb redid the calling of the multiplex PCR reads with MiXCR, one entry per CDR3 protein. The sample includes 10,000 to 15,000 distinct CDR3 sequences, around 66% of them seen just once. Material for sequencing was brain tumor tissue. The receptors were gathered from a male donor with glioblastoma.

The CDR3 DNA reads as TGTGCCAGCAGCCGTGAGGTCGGGAGCTCCTACAATGGGCATTTCTTC. Protein: CASSREVGSSYNGHFF. V gene TRBV5-4 combines with J gene TRBJ2-1, with D possibly matching TRBD2 (6 bases). The CDR3 is 16 amino acids. Per the germline V gene, CDR1 is SGHNT and CDR2 is YYREEE (reference sequence). The V end was cut by 4 bases, the J end by 16 bases, with 30 bases between.

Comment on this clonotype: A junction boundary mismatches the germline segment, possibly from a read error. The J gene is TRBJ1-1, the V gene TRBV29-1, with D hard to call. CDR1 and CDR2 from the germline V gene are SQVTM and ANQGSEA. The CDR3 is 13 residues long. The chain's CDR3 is CSVDSPENAESFF. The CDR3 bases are TGCAGCGTCGATAGTCCAGAGAACGCTGAATCTTTCTTT.

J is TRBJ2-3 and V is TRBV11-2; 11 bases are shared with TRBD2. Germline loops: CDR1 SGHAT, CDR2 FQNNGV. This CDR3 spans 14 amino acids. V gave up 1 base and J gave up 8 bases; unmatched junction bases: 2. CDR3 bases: TGTGCCAGCAGCTTAGGTCTAGCGGGAGGTACGCAGTATTTT. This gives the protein CASSLGLAGGTQYF.

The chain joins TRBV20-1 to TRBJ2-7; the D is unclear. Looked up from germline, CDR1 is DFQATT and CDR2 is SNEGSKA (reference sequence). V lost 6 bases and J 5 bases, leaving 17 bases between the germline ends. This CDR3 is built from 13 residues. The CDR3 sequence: CSAHPPVTHEQYF. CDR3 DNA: TGCAGTGCCCACCCCCCGGTGACCCACGAGCAGTACTTC.

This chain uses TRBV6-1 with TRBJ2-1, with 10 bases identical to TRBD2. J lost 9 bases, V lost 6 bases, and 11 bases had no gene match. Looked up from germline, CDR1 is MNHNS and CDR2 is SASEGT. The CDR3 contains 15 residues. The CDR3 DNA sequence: TGTGCCAGCAGCCTAGCGGGAGCAGGGAACAGTGAGCAGTTCTTC. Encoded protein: CASSLAGAGNSEQFF.

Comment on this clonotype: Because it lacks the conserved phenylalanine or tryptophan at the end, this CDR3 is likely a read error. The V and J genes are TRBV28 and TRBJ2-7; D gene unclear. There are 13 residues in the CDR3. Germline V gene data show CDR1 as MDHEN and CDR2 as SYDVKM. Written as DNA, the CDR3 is TGTGCCAACAGTTTCCCCGGGTCCGACGGGCAGTACCTC. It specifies CANSFPGSDGQYL.

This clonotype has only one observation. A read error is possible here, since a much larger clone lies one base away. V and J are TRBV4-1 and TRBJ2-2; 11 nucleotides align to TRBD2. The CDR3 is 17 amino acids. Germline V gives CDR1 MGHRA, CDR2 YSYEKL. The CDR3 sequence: CASRQETSGIYTGELFF. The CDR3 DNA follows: TGCGCCAGCAGACAAGAGACTAGCGGGATTTACACCGGGGAGCTGTTTTTT.

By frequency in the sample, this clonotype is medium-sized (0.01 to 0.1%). The CDR3 bases are TGCAGCGTGGGACGGGACTCTGGAAACACCATATATTTT. Its protein product is CSVGRDSGNTIYF. The V gene is TRBV29-1, the J gene TRBJ1-3; tentative D call: TRBD1 (5 bases). Germline CDR1 and CDR2: SQVTM and ANQGSEA. The germline V and J ends were trimmed by 6 bases and 0 bases, with 9 bases remaining between them. This CDR3 has 13 amino acids. Full variable domain (remainder filled in from reference TRBV29-1 and TRBJ1-3): SAVISQKPSRDICQRGTSLTIQCQVDSQVTMMFWYRQQPGQSLTLIATANQGSEATYESGFVIDKFPISRPNLTFSTLTVSNMSPEDSSIYLCSVGRDSGNTIYFGEGSWLTVV.

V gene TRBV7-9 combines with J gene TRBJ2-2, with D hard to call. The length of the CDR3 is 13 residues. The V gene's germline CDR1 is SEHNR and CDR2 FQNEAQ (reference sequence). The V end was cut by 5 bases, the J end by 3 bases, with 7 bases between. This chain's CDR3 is CASSLMYTGELFF. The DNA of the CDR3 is TGTGCCAGCAGCCTCATGTACACCGGGGAGCTGTTTTTT.

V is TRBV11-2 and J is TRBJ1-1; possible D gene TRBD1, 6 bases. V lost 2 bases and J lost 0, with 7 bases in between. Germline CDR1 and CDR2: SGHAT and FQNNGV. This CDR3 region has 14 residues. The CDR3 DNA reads TGTGCCAGCAGCTTACAGGGGATGAACACTGAAGCTTTCTTT. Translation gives CASSLQGMNTEAFF. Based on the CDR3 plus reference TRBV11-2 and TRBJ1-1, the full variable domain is EAGVAQSPRYKIIEKRQSVAFWCNPISGHATLYWYQQILGQGPKLLIQFQNNGVVDDSQLPKDRFSAERLKGVDSTLKIQPAKLEDSAVYLCASSLQGMNTEAFFGQGTRLTVV.